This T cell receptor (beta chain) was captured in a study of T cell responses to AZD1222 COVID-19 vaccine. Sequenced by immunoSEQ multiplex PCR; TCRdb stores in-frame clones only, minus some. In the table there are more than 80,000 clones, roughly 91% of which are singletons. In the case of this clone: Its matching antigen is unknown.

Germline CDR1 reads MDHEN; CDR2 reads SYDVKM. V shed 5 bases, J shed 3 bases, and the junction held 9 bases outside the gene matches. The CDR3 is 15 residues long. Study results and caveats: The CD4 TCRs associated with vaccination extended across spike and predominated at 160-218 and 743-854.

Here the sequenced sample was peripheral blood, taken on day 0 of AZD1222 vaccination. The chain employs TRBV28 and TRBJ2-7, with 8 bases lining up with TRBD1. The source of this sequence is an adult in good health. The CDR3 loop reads CASSHQGAVYYEQYF. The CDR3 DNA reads TGTGCCAGCAGTCACCAGGGGGCGGTCTACTACGAGCAGTACTTC.